Sequencing of this T cell receptor beta chain was carried out in a study of radiotherapy plus CTLA-4 blockade in lung cancer. In this sample, this clone turned up a few times. Its target is not known. V lost 8 bases, J lost 5 bases, and 3 bases stayed unmatched. CDR1 is ENHRY, CDR2 SYGVKD, per germline. The CDR3 length is 12 residues. Points from the study as a whole: The best prediction of response reportedly came from early blood T cell clone dynamics, with interferon-beta.

The repertoire was sequenced with immunoSEQ multiplex PCR; TCRdb's copy has only in-frame clones and lacks some. In the table there are around 45,000 clones, roughly 76% of which are singletons. This TCR came from a human donor with non-small cell lung cancer who had a complete response to radiotherapy plus ipilimumab. The rearrangement joins TRBV10-3 to TRBJ2-5; TRBD2 matches at 9 bases. This specimen consisted of peripheral blood, obtained from a patient treated with radiotherapy plus ipilimumab. The CDR3 is CAIGSGGETQYF. For the CDR3, the DNA is TGTGCCATCGGGAGCGGGGGGGAGACCCAGTACTTC.